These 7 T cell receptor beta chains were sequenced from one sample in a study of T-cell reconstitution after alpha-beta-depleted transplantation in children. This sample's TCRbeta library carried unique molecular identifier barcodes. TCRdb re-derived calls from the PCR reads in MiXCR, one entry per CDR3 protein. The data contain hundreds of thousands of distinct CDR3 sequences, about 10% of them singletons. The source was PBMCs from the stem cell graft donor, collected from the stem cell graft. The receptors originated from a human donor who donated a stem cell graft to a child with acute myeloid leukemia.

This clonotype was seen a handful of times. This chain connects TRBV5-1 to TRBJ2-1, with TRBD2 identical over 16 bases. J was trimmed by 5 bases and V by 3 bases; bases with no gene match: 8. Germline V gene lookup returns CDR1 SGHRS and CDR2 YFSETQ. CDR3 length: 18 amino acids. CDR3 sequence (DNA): TGCGCCAGCAGCTCGGGACTAGCGGGAGGGCCCCTAAACAATGAGCAGTTCTTC. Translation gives CASSSGLAGGPLNNEQFF.

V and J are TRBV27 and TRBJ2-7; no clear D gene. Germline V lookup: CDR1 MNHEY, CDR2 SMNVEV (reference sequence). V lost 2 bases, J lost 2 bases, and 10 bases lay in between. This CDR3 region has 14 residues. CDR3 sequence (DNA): TGTGCCAGCAGTTTAGGTGGCAGGACCTACGAGCAGTACTTC. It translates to CASSLGGRTYEQYF.

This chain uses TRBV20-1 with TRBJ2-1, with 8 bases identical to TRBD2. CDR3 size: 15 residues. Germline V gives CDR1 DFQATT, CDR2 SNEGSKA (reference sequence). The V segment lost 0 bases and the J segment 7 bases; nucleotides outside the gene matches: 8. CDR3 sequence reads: CSARDRREVKNEQFF. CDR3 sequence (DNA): TGCAGTGCTAGAGATCGGCGGGAGGTGAAGAATGAGCAGTTCTTC.

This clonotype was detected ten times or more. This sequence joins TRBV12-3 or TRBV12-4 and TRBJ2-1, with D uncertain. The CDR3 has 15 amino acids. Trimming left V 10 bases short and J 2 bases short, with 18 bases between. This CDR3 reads CATQRVLGPYNEQFF. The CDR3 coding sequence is TGTGCCACTCAACGGGTCCTGGGCCCCTACAATGAGCAGTTCTTC.

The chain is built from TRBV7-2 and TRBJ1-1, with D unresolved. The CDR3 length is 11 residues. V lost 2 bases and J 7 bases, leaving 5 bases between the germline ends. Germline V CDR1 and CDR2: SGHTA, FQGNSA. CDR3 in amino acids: CASSLFGEAFF. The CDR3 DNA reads TGTGCCAGCAGCTTATTTGGTGAAGCTTTCTTT. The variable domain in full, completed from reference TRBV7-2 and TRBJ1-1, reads GAGVSQSPSNKVTEKGKDVELRCDPISGHTALYWYRQSLGQGLEFLIYFQGNSAPDKSGLPSDRFSAERTGGSVSTLTIQRTQQEDSAVYLCASSLFGEAFFGQGTRLTVV.

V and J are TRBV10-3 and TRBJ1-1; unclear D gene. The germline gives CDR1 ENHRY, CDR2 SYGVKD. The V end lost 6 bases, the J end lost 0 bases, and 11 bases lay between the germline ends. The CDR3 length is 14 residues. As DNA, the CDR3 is TGTGCCATCAGAAAGGCCCAGATGAACACTGAAGCTTTCTTT. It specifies CAIRKAQMNTEAFF.

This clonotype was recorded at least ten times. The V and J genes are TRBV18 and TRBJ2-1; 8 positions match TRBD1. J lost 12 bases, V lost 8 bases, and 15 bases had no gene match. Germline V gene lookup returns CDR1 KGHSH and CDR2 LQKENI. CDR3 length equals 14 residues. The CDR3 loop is CASSRDRFSIGQFF. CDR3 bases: TGTGCCAGCAGCCGGGACAGGTTCTCTATAGGGCAGTTCTTC.